The 18 T cell receptor beta chains below were found in one sample sequenced in a study of a mutant IDH1 vaccine in newly diagnosed glioma. Regarding time point: week 47, end of study. Vaccination comprised doses that each held 300 ug of mutant IDH1 20-mer peptide, plus topical imiquimod. Their antigens remain unidentified. Clones were sequenced by immunoSEQ multiplex PCR, and TCRdb holds only the in-frame ones, with some missing. The repertoire consists of 84,000 or so clones, with roughly four fifths occurring once and the leading ten covering around 5%. Specimen: PBMCs, collected from a glioma patient whose treatment included an IDH1 peptide vaccine. These receptor sequences come from a middle-aged man with glioma.

The gene calls are TRBV29-1 and TRBJ1-2, with D possibly being TRBD1 (5 bases). V was trimmed by 4 bases and J by 4 bases, leaving 10 bases between them. The CDR3 runs 12 residues. CDR1 is SQVTM, CDR2 ANQGSEA, per germline. The CDR3: CSVVLGVYGYTF. CDR3 DNA sequence: TGCAGCGTTGTTTTGGGGGTCTATGGCTACACCTTC.

The genes are TRBV5-1 and TRBJ2-5; no clear D. The J call is uncertain, as TRBJ2-7 better fits the DNA end. Germline V gives CDR1 SGHRS, CDR2 YFSETQ. The CDR3 has 14 amino acids. The CDR3 loop reads CASSLVASSYEQYF. Written as DNA, the CDR3 is TGCGCCAGCAGCTTGGTGGCTAGCTCCTACGAGCAGTACTTC.

V gene TRBV2 combines with J gene TRBJ2-1; D is possibly TRBD2 (6 bases). V was trimmed by 2 bases and J by 1 base, leaving 15 bases between them. The CDR3 runs 17 residues. Germline V lookup: CDR1 SNHLY, CDR2 FYNNEI. The CDR3 coding sequence is TGTGCCAGCAGTGAAAGTCAAGGACTACCTTCCTACAATGAGCAGTTCTTC. Translated: CASSESQGLPSYNEQFF.

V usage is TRBV7-9 and J usage is TRBJ2-7; D call uncertain. This CDR3 is built from 13 residues. Germline values: CDR1 SEHNR, CDR2 FQNEAQ (reference sequence). The ends were cut back, 5 bases at V and 3 bases at J, with 11 bases in the middle. The CDR3 here is CASSLVGRYEQYF. CDR3 nucleotides: TGTGCCAGCAGCCTGGTCGGGCGCTACGAGCAGTACTTC.

The CDR3 spells CASSPGSGEQYF. The DNA for the CDR3 is TGTGCCAGCTCACCAGGTAGCGGCGAGCAGTACTTC. The rearrangement links TRBV18 to TRBJ2-7; a weak D match, TRBD2 (6 bases). There are 12 residues in the CDR3. V was cut by 2 bases and J by 6 bases, with 8 bases left in between. Looked up from germline, CDR1 is KGHSH and CDR2 is LQKENI.

For this clone: At the DNA level, this CDR3 is encoded by other sequences in the same sample as well. The gene calls are TRBV30 and TRBJ1-4; 9 bases are a match to TRBD1. CDR1 is GTSNPN and CDR2 is SVGIG in the germline V gene (reference sequence). V gave up 3 bases and J gave up 8 bases; unmatched junction bases: 10. The CDR3 spans 15 residues. The CDR3 DNA follows: TGTGCCTGGAGAGCGGGACAGGGAAATCGAGAAAAACTGTTTTTT. Protein product: CAWRAGQGNREKLFF.

This chain connects TRBV7-9 to TRBJ1-4; maybe TRBD1 (6 bases). Germline CDR1 SEHNR, CDR2 FQNEAQ (reference sequence). V shed 5 bases and J shed 0 bases, with 13 bases lying between them. The CDR3 covers 16 residues. Here the CDR3 DNA reads TGTGCCAGCAGCGCGAGGGGGGGTTCAACTAATGAAAAACTGTTTTTT. Amino acids: CASSARGGSTNEKLFF.

The V gene is TRBV7-9, the J gene TRBJ2-5; 8 bases are a match to TRBD1. CDR1 and CDR2 (germline): SEHNR, FQNEAQ (reference sequence). The CDR3 is 16 amino acids. V lost 5 bases, J lost 6 bases, and 14 bases stayed unmatched. The CDR3 coding sequence is TGTGCCAGCAGCCTGGGTGACAGGGGAAGTTCGAAGACCCAGTACTTC. Residues: CASSLGDRGSSKTQYF.

V gene TRBV11-3 combines with J gene TRBJ2-1; 9 bases fit TRBD1. The CDR3 has 15 amino acids. Germline CDR1 SGHNT, CDR2 YENEEA. The V segment lost 0 bases and the J segment 6 bases; nucleotides outside the gene matches: 3. This CDR3 reads CASSLEGQGRNEQFF. CDR3 sequence (DNA): TGTGCCAGCAGCTTAGAGGGACAGGGTCGCAATGAGCAGTTCTTC. The complete variable domain, with remaining parts taken from reference TRBV11-3 and TRBJ2-1, reads EAGVVQSPRYKIIEKKQPVAFWCNPISGHNTLYWYLQNLGQGPELLIRYENEEAVDDSQLPKDRFSAERLKGVDSTLKIQPAELGDSAVYLCASSLEGQGRNEQFFGPGTRLTVL.

This sequence joins TRBV2 and TRBJ2-3; D unresolved. From germline, CDR1 is SNHLY and CDR2 FYNNEI. The CDR3 is 12 residues long. The V and J ends lost 5 bases and 7 bases respectively, with 10 bases between them. The CDR3 region has the DNA TGTGCCAGCAGTTTCGACGGAAATACGCAGTATTTT. Protein product: CASSFDGNTQYF.

The chain joins TRBV6-1 to TRBJ2-3; D uncertain. The ends were cut back, 6 bases at V and 7 bases at J, with 11 bases in the middle. CDR3 length equals 12 residues. Germline loops: CDR1 MNHNS, CDR2 SASEGT. The CDR3: CASRERMNTQYF. CDR3 DNA sequence: TGTGCCAGCAGGGAAAGGATGAATACGCAGTATTTT.

With regard to this clone: Other DNA sequences in the same sample also yield this CDR3. V usage is TRBV7-2 and J usage is TRBJ1-2; D not certain. The CDR3 extends over 12 amino acids. Between the trimmed V and J ends, which lost 0 bases and 5 bases, there was a span of 4 bases. The germline gives CDR1 SGHTA, CDR2 FQGNSA. The CDR3 sequence is CASSLAGYGYTF. CDR3 sequence (DNA): TGTGCCAGCAGCTTAGCGGGTTATGGCTACACCTTC.

This clone was counted a single time. This chain links TRBV19 with TRBJ1-2; 7 bases agree with TRBD1. J gave up 4 bases and V 4 bases, and 9 bases lay outside the gene matches. CDR1 is LNHDA, CDR2 SQIVND, per germline (reference sequence). The CDR3 contains 15 residues. Here the CDR3 reads CASSTSETGSYGYTF. The CDR3 nucleotides read TGTGCCAGTAGTACAAGTGAGACAGGGAGCTATGGCTACACCTTC.

The V gene is TRBV25-1, the J gene TRBJ2-1, with 8 bases that match TRBD2. Germline V gene data show CDR1 as MGHDK and CDR2 as SYGVNS. The CDR3 is 13 residues long. The J segment lost 7 bases and the V segment lost 4 bases, leaving 3 bases of the junction unmatched. For the CDR3, the DNA is TGTGCCAGCAGTGTCGGGGGGGGGAATGAGCAGTTCTTC. As protein: CASSVGGGNEQFF.

J is TRBJ1-4 and V is TRBV6-6, with a possible D match to TRBD1 (5 bases). The CDR3 covers 16 residues. Germline V gives CDR1 MNHNY, CDR2 SVGAGI (reference sequence). Deletions cut 0 bases from V and 5 bases from J, with 13 bases between. CDR3 nucleotides: TGTGCCAGCAGTTACTCGATTGTGGGGACCAATGAAAAACTGTTTTTT. This translates into CASSYSIVGTNEKLFF.

The gene calls are TRBV5-1 and TRBJ1-1; 9 bases are a match to TRBD1. CDR1 and CDR2 from the germline V gene are SGHRS and YFSETQ. V shed 4 bases, J shed 1 base, and the junction held 5 bases outside the gene matches. The CDR3 contains 15 residues. The CDR3 coding sequence is TGCGCCAGCAGCCAGCCGGGACAGGGGAACACTGAAGCTTTCTTT. It yields the protein CASSQPGQGNTEAFF.

This chain links TRBV7-2 with TRBJ2-5; D is undetermined. The V end lost 1 base, the J end lost 5 bases, and 8 bases lay between the germline ends. Germline V lookup: CDR1 SGHTA, CDR2 FQGNSA. The CDR3 is made up of 13 amino acids. The CDR3: CASSLDQVETQYF. DNA for the CDR3: TGTGCCAGCAGCTTAGACCAGGTGGAGACCCAGTACTTC.

The chain joins TRBV5-1 to TRBJ2-5; 7 nucleotides line up with TRBD1. The J call could be wrong; TRBJ2-7 is a better fit for the DNA end. Germline V gene lookup returns CDR1 SGHRS and CDR2 YFSETQ. CDR3 size: 15 residues. CDR3: CASSSGQVGMYEQYF. In DNA form, the CDR3 reads TGCGCCAGCAGTTCAGGACAGGTAGGGATGTACGAGCAGTACTTC.